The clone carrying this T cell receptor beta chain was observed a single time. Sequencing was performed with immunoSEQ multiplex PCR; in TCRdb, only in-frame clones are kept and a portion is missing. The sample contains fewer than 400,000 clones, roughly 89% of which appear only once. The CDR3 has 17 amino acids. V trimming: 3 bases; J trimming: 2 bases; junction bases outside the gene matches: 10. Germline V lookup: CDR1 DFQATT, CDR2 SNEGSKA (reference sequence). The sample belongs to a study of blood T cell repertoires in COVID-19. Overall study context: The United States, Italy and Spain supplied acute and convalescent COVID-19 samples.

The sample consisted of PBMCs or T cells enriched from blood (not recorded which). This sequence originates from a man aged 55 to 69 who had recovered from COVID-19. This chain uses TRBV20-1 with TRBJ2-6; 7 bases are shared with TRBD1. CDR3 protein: CSASEWTGNPGANVLTF. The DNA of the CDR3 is TGCAGTGCTAGTGAATGGACAGGAAACCCTGGGGCCAACGTCCTGACTTTC.